The next 5 T cell receptor beta chains were all read from a single sample in a study of OX40 agonist ivuxolimab in advanced cancers. Libraries were prepared through the immunoSEQ multiplex PCR assay. TCRdb took this table from immuneACCESS and kept in-frame rearrangements with V and J called. Such tables lack part of the clones; where checked against another copy, unresolved V genes explain under half of the gap, and the rest is unexplained. This sample lists roughly 64,000 clones; 80% to 90% were detected once. The ten largest clones capture 3% of the sample. Sequenced material: CD4+ or CD8+ T cells sorted from blood, taken in a trial of the OX40 agonist ivuxolimab. The receptors were gathered from an adult with an advanced solid tumor such as melanoma, head and neck, liver or kidney cancer.

The V gene is TRBV5-1, the J gene TRBJ2-7; D is perhaps TRBD2 (5 bases). Germline loops: CDR1 SGHRS, CDR2 YFSETQ. CDR3 length equals 14 residues. The V and J ends lost 0 bases and 2 bases respectively, with 9 bases between them. The CDR3 loop reads CASSLGAVAYEQYF. CDR3 bases: TGCGCCAGCAGCTTGGGAGCGGTAGCCTACGAGCAGTACTTC.

This rearrangement joins TRBV28 to TRBJ2-7; 7 bases align to TRBD2. There are 14 residues in the CDR3. The V and J ends lost 2 bases and 4 bases, in that order; junction bases with no gene match: 5. Germline lookup yields CDR1 MDHEN and CDR2 SYDVKM. This CDR3 reads CASSLNGGKYEQYF. CDR3 DNA sequence: TGTGCCAGCAGTTTAAACGGGGGGAAGTACGAGCAGTACTTC.

V and J are TRBV6-1 and TRBJ2-3; D not certain. V was clipped by 3 bases and J by 6 bases, with 10 bases between them. Germline V gives CDR1 MNHNS, CDR2 SASEGT. This CDR3 has 13 residues. The CDR3: CASSDNLADTQYF. CDR3 nucleotide sequence: TGTGCCAGCAGTGATAACCTCGCGGATACGCAGTATTTT.

This clone was detected only once. This chain joins TRBV20-1 and TRBJ2-5; a weak D match, TRBD2 (5 bases). The V end lost 3 bases, the J end lost 10 bases, and 9 bases lay between the germline ends. Germline CDR1 DFQATT, CDR2 SNEGSKA (reference sequence). The CDR3 totals 10 residues. The DNA of the CDR3 is TGCAGTGCTAGTAGGAGGCTCCAGTACTTC. It encodes CSASRRLQYF.

The CDR3 region is CASSLLWTGPISEQFF. CDR3 nucleotide sequence: TGTGCCAGTAGTCTCCTCTGGACAGGGCCTATTAGTGAGCAGTTCTTC. This rearrangement joins TRBV19 to TRBJ2-1; TRBD1 matches 8 bases. After removal of 5 bases from V and 9 bases from J, the junction contained 15 bases not matched to a gene. Germline values: CDR1 LNHDA, CDR2 SQIVND (reference sequence). CDR3 length: 16 residues. Using reference TRBV19 and TRBJ2-1 for the parts outside the CDR3, the full variable domain is DGGITQSPKYLFRKEGQNVTLSCEQNLNHDAMYWYRQDPGQGLRLIYYSQIVNDFQKGDIAEGYSVSREKKESFPLTVTSAQKNPTAFYLCASSLLWTGPISEQFFGPGTRLTVL.